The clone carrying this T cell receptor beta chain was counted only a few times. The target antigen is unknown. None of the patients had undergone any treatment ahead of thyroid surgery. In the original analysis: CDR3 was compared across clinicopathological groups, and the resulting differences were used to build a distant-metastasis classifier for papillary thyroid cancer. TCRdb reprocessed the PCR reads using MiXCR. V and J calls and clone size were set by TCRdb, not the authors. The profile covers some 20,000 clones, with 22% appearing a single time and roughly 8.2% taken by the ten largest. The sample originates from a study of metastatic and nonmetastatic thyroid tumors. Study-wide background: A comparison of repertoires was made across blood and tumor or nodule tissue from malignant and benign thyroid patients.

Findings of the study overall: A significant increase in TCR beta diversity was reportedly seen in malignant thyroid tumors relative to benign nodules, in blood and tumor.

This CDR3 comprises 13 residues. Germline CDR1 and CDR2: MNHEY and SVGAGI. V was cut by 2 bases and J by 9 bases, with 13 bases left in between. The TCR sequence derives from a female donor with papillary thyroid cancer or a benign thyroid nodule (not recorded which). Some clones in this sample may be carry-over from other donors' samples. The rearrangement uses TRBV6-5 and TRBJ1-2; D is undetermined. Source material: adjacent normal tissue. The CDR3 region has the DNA TGTGCCAGCAGTTACAGGGAGGAGGATAGCTACACCTTC. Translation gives CASSYREEDSYTF.